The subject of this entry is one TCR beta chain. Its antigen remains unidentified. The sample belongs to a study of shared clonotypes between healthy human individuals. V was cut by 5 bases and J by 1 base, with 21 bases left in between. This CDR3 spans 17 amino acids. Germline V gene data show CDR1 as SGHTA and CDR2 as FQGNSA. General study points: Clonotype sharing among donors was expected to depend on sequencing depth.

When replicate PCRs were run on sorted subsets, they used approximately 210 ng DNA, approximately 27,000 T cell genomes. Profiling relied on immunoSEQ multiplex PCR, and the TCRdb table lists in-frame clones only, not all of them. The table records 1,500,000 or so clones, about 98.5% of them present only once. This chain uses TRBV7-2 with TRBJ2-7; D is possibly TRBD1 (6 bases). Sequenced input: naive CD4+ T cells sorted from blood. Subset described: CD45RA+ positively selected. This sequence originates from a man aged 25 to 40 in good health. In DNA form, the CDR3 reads TGTGCCAGCAGCCGCCGACAGGTAGAACGGGGTTCCTACGAGCAGTACTTC. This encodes CASSRRQVERGSYEQYF.